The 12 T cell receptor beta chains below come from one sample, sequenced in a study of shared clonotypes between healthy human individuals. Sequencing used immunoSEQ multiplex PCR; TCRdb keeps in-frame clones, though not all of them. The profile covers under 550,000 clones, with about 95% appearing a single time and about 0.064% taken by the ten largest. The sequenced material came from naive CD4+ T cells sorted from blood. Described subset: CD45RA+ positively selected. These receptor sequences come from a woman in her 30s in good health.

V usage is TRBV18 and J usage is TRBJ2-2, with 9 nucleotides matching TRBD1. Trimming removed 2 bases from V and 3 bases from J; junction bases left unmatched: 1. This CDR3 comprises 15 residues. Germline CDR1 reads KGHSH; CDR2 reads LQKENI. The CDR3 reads CASSPRQGDTGELFF. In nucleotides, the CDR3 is TGTGCCAGCTCACCAAGACAGGGGGACACCGGGGAGCTGTTTTTT. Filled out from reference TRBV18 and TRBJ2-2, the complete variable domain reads NAGVMQNPRHLVRRRGQEARLRCSPMKGHSHVYWYRQLPEEGLKFMVYLQKENIIDESGMPKERFSAEFPKEGPSILRIQQVVRGDSAAYFCASSPRQGDTGELFFGEGSRLTVL.

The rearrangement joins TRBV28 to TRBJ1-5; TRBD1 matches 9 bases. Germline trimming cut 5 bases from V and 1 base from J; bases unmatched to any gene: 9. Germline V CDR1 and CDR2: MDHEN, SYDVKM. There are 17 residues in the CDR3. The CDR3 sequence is CASSPSPDRGSNQPQHF. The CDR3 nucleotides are TGTGCCAGCAGTCCCAGCCCGGACAGGGGAAGCAATCAGCCCCAGCATTTT.

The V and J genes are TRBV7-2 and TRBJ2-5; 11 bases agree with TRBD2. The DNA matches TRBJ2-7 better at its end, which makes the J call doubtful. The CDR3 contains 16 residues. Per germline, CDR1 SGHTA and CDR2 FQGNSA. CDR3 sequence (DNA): TGTGCCAGCAGCTTAGAATTCACTAGCGGGAGTTACGAGCAGTACTTC. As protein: CASSLEFTSGSYEQYF.

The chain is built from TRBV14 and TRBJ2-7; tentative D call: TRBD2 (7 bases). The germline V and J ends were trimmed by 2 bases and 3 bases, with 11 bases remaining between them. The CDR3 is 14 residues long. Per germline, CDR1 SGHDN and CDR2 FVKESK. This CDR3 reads CASSQRGAYYEQYF. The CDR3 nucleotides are TGTGCCAGCAGCCAACGGGGGGCCTACTACGAGCAGTACTTC.

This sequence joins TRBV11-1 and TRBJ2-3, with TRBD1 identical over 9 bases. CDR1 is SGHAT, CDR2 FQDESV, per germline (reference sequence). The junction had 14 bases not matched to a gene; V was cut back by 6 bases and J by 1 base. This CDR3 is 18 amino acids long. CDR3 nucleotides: TGTGCCAGCAGTTTGCTGTACAGGGGGCGAAATGGCACAGATACGCAGTATTTT. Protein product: CASSLLYRGRNGTDTQYF. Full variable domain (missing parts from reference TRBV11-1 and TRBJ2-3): EAEVAQSPRYKITEKSQAVAFWCDPISGHATLYWYRQILGQGPELLVQFQDESVVDDSQLPKDRFSAERLKGVDSTLKIQPAELGDSAMYLCASSLLYRGRNGTDTQYFGPGTRLTVL.

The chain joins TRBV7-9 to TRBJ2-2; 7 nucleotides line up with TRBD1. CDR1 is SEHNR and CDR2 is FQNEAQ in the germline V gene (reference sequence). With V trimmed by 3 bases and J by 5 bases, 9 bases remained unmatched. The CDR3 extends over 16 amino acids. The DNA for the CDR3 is TGTGCCAGCAGCTTTATGGTAGGGGGCAAGACCGGGGAGCTGTTTTTT. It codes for CASSFMVGGKTGELFF.

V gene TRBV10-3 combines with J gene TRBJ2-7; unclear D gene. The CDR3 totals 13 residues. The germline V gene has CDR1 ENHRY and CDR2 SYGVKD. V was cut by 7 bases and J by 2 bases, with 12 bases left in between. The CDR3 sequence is CAIKVGLAYEQYF. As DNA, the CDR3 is TGTGCCATCAAGGTGGGTCTAGCCTACGAGCAGTACTTC.

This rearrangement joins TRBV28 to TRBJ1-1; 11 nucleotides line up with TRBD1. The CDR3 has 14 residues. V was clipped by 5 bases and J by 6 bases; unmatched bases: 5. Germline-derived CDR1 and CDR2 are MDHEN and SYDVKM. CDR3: CASSLGQGAAEAFF. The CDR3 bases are TGTGCCAGCAGTCTCGGACAGGGGGCCGCTGAAGCTTTCTTT.

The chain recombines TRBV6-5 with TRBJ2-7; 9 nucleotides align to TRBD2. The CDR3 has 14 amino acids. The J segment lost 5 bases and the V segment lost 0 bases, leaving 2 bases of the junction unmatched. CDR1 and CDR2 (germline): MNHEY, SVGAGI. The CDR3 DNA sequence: TGTGCCAGCAGTTACTCGCGGGGGGGGAACGAGCAGTACTTC. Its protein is CASSYSRGGNEQYF.

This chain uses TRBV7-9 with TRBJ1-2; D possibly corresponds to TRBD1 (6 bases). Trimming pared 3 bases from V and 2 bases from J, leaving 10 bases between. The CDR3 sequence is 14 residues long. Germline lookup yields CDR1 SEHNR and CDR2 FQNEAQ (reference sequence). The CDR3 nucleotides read TGTGCCAGCAGCTTGGGACACAAAAACTATGGCTACACCTTC. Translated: CASSLGHKNYGYTF.

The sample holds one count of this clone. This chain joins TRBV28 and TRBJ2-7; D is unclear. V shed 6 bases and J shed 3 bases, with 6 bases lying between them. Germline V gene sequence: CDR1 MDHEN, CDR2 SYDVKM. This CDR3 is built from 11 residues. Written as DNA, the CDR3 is TGTGCCAGCAGCACATACTACGAGCAGTACTTC. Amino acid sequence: CASSTYYEQYF.

CDR3 nucleotide sequence: TGTGCCAGCAGCCCCGCGAGGGATGGCTATGGCTACACCTTC. Translation gives CASSPARDGYGYTF. The V call is TRBV2, the J call TRBJ1-2; D unresolved. The CDR3 contains 14 residues. Germline V gives CDR1 SNHLY, CDR2 FYNNEI. V was clipped by 6 bases and J by 4 bases, with 15 bases between them.